The entry that follows covers one TCR beta chain sequence. This sample is drawn from a study of blood T cell repertoires in COVID-19. Study-level information: The cDNA or gDNA used as material had been derived from T cells, B-cell-depleted T cells, or PBMCs.

The length of the CDR3 is 14 residues. Germline V CDR1 and CDR2: SGDLS, YYNGEE. Trimming left V 3 bases short and J 4 bases short, with 14 bases between. Repertoires were generated with immunoSEQ multiplex PCR, while TCRdb's copy carries only in-frame clones and drops some. The table has around 120,000 clones, over 70% seen once. Input material: peripheral blood. V usage is TRBV9 and J usage is TRBJ2-7; D might be TRBD1 (5 bases). The sequence was obtained from a woman in her 70s with acute or convalescent COVID-19. The CDR3 sequence is CASSAGRVSYEQYF. The CDR3 region has the DNA TGTGCCAGCAGCGCGGGCAGGGTGAGTTACGAGCAGTACTTC.